These 17 T cell receptor beta chains came from one sample sequenced in a study of cytomegalovirus exposure and HLA in healthy donors. In the PCR, 60 Vbeta and 13 Jbeta primers were used. Clones were sequenced by immunoSEQ multiplex PCR, and TCRdb holds only the in-frame ones, with some missing. The sample includes tens of thousands of clones, about 70% of them seen just once. Material: PBMCs. The receptors were sampled from a man aged 40-49 years in good health and CMV-seropositive.

This clone was counted at least ten times. The chain carries TRBV7-9 and TRBJ2-7; tentatively, D is TRBD1 (5 bases). The germline gives CDR1 SEHNR, CDR2 FQNEAQ (reference sequence). V shed 6 bases and J shed 5 bases, with 11 bases lying between them. This CDR3 has 12 residues. The CDR3 reads CASRIDRNEQYF. The CDR3 DNA follows: TGTGCCAGCAGAATTGACAGAAACGAGCAGTACTTC.

In nucleotides, the CDR3 is TGTGCCAGTAGTATAAGGCGGCTTCCGACCAATGAAAAACTGTTTTTT. Translating it yields CASSIRRLPTNEKLFF. This chain uses TRBV19 with TRBJ1-4; D remains ambiguous. Germline V gene lookup returns CDR1 LNHDA and CDR2 SQIVND (reference sequence). This CDR3 comprises 16 residues. Trimming took 2 bases from V and 5 from J, leaving 15 bases between them.

This clone turned up a few times. The gene calls are TRBV5-1 and TRBJ2-5, with 7 bases fitting TRBD2. With 0 bases clipped from V and 2 bases from J, the junction kept 4 bases outside the gene matches. The CDR3 has 15 amino acids. Germline V lookup: CDR1 SGHRS, CDR2 YFSETQ. CDR3 protein: CASSLVLAIQETQYF. The CDR3 bases are TGCGCCAGCAGCTTGGTACTAGCGATACAAGAGACCCAGTACTTC. The variable domain in full, with the rest retrieved from reference TRBV5-1 and TRBJ2-5, is KAGVTQTPRYLIKTRGQQVTLSCSPISGHRSVSWYQQTPGQGLQFLFEYFSETQRNKGNFPGRFSGRQFSNSRSEMNVSTLELGDSALYLCASSLVLAIQETQYFGPGTRLLVL.

With respect to this clone: Given a far larger clone just one base away, this is likely a sequencing read error. Other DNA sequences within the sample encode an identical CDR3. V gene TRBV9 combines with J gene TRBJ2-3, with 7 bases aligning to TRBD1. The CDR3 covers 16 residues. CDR1 and CDR2 (germline): SGDLS, YYNGEE. In DNA, the CDR3 is TGTGCCAGCAGCGTTAAACAGGGGTCTAGCACAGATACGCAGTACTTT. It yields the protein CASSVKQGSSTDTQYF.

In this sample, this clone turned up once. The chain carries TRBV4-3 and TRBJ1-5, with TRBD1 identical over 7 bases. This CDR3 is built from 15 residues. CDR1 is LGHNA, CDR2 YSLEER, per germline. With 0 bases clipped from V and 4 bases from J, the junction kept 3 bases outside the gene matches. The CDR3 loop is CASSQDWDSNQPQHF. The CDR3 DNA sequence: TGCGCCAGCAGCCAAGACTGGGACAGTAATCAGCCCCAGCATTTT.

The V call is TRBV5-1, the J call TRBJ1-5; possible D gene TRBD1, 6 bases. V lost 4 bases and J lost 3, with 14 bases in between. This CDR3 spans 15 amino acids. Germline V gene sequence: CDR1 SGHRS, CDR2 YFSETQ. The CDR3 protein is CASSPTGIVNQPQHF. The CDR3 DNA reads TGCGCCAGCAGCCCGACAGGAATTGTCAATCAGCCCCAGCATTTT.

The count of this clone is one. The genes are TRBV29-1 and TRBJ1-1; D is perhaps TRBD1 (5 bases). Trimming took 3 bases from V and 4 from J, leaving 15 bases between them. The CDR3 spans 14 residues. Germline CDR1 SQVTM, CDR2 ANQGSEA. CDR3 in amino acids: CSVDTRVAGTEAFF. As DNA, the CDR3 is TGCAGCGTTGACACCAGGGTGGCCGGCACTGAAGCTTTCTTT.

This chain connects TRBV14 to TRBJ1-2; no reliable D call. Trimming pared 4 bases from V and 0 bases from J, leaving 15 bases between. CDR1 is SGHDN, CDR2 FVKESK, per germline. There are 16 residues in the CDR3. CDR3 sequence reads: CASSPRGERANYGYTF. DNA for the CDR3: TGTGCCAGCAGCCCGCGTGGTGAGCGGGCTAACTATGGCTACACCTTC.

The chain couples TRBV10-3 to TRBJ1-2; 10 bases fit TRBD1. Trimming removed 6 bases from V and 4 bases from J; junction bases left unmatched: 5. Germline lookup yields CDR1 ENHRY and CDR2 SYGVKD. There are 14 residues in the CDR3. The CDR3 nucleotides are TGTGCCATCAGGCAGACAGGGGGCAGCTATGGCTACACCTTC. Amino acids: CAIRQTGGSYGYTF.

This clone turned up a few times. The V and J genes are TRBV18 and TRBJ2-6, with 10 bases aligning to TRBD1. The CDR3 runs to 17 residues. V dropped 2 bases and J dropped 4; count of bases not matched to a gene: 5. Germline lookup yields CDR1 KGHSH and CDR2 LQKENI. The CDR3 protein is CASSPATGGGGANVLTF. The CDR3 coding sequence is TGTGCCAGCTCACCAGCGACAGGGGGCGGCGGGGCCAACGTCCTGACTTTC.

This clone was seen at least ten times. The chain recombines TRBV4-3 with TRBJ2-7, with 9 bases matching TRBD2. This CDR3 spans 15 amino acids. Germline trimming cut 1 base from V and 2 bases from J; bases unmatched to any gene: 3. The germline V gene has CDR1 LGHNA and CDR2 YSLEER. Here the CDR3 reads CASSQGASGAYEQYF. The CDR3 nucleotides read TGCGCCAGCAGCCAAGGGGCTAGCGGGGCCTACGAGCAGTACTTC.

The chain links TRBV10-3 to TRBJ2-1; 9 nucleotides line up with TRBD2. Germline lookup yields CDR1 ENHRY and CDR2 SYGVKD. V lost 1 base to trimming and J lost 8 bases; unmatched junction nucleotides: 6. CDR3 length equals 15 residues. Written as DNA, the CDR3 is TGTGCCATCAGTGAGTTGTCCGGGACTAGCTATGAGCAGTTCTTC. Its protein is CAISELSGTSYEQFF.

This clone appeared a few times. The genes are TRBV16 and TRBJ2-2; no definite D call. V was cut by 2 bases and J by 4 bases, with 5 bases left in between. This CDR3 contains 13 residues. CDR1 and CDR2 (germline): KGHSY, FQNENV. The CDR3 bases are TGTGCCAGCAGCCAACGGAGCACCGGGGAGCTGTTTTTT. It is translated as CASSQRSTGELFF.

The chain couples TRBV2 to TRBJ1-2, with 8 bases that match TRBD1. There are 15 residues in the CDR3. The V and J ends lost 7 bases and 8 bases, in that order; junction bases with no gene match: 15. Looked up from germline, CDR1 is SNHLY and CDR2 is FYNNEI. This CDR3 is CASKSGGLTRGGYTF. The CDR3 DNA reads TGTGCCAGCAAATCAGGGGGCCTAACCAGAGGGGGCTACACCTTC.

The chain employs TRBV5-4 and TRBJ2-5; D call uncertain. The tail of the sequence fits TRBJ2-7 better, so the J call may be wrong. This CDR3 spans 14 amino acids. Germline V CDR1 and CDR2: SGHNT, YYREEE (reference sequence). CDR3 loop: CASSLDQAIYEQYF. The CDR3 DNA follows: TGTGCCAGCAGCTTGGACCAGGCCATCTACGAGCAGTACTTC.

The chain recombines TRBV5-1 with TRBJ1-1; tentatively, D is TRBD1 (6 bases). Germline assignment: CDR1 SGHRS and CDR2 YFSETQ. Deletions cut 5 bases from V and 1 base from J, with 15 bases between. CDR3 size: 15 residues. CDR3 DNA sequence: TGCGCCAGCAGACGGACAGATAAGGCGAACACTGAAGCTTTCTTT. Residues: CASRRTDKANTEAFF.

This chain joins TRBV9 and TRBJ1-1, with D perhaps matching TRBD1 (5 bases). The germline CDR1 and CDR2 sequences are SGDLS and YYNGEE. This CDR3 comprises 13 residues. Trimming left V 3 bases short and J 4 bases short, with 10 bases between. The CDR3 DNA sequence: TGTGCCAGCAGCGCCAGGGTTGGCACTGAAGCTTTCTTT. Its translation is CASSARVGTEAFF.